These 24 T cell receptor beta chains share one sample of origin, sequenced in a study of blood T cell repertoires in COVID-19. The method was immunoSEQ multiplex PCR; TCRdb's version includes in-frame clones alone and lacks a portion of them. The sample gives about 80,000 clones, around four fifths of which show up once; around 9.7% is in the top ten. Sequences were obtained from peripheral blood. The receptors shown here come from a human donor in a cohort sampled during active COVID-19.

The V gene is TRBV5-1, the J gene TRBJ2-4; TRBD1 matches at 11 bases. The length of the CDR3 is 15 residues. Germline CDR1 SGHRS, CDR2 YFSETQ. J lost 6 bases, V lost 4 bases, and 6 bases had no gene match. The CDR3 spells CASSPRGQGGNIQYF. Here the CDR3 DNA reads TGCGCCAGCAGCCCAAGGGGACAGGGGGGAAACATTCAGTACTTC.

The gene calls are TRBV28 and TRBJ1-4; tentatively, D is TRBD1 (6 bases). The CDR3 totals 14 residues. Germline V lookup: CDR1 MDHEN, CDR2 SYDVKM. Trimming removed 4 bases at V and 8 bases at J, with 14 bases between. This chain's CDR3 is CASSSQGNYEKLFF. CDR3 nucleotides: TGTGCCAGCAGTTCACAGGGCAATTACGAAAAACTGTTTTTT.

V gene TRBV9 combines with J gene TRBJ2-3, with 8 bases matching TRBD2. This CDR3 spans 16 amino acids. V shed 3 bases and J 0 bases; nucleotides not matched to a gene: 6. CDR1 and CDR2 from the germline V gene are SGDLS and YYNGEE. The CDR3 sequence: CASSDPQRGSTDTQYF. The CDR3 region has the DNA TGTGCCAGCAGCGATCCCCAGCGGGGGAGCACAGATACGCAGTATTTT.

The J gene is TRBJ1-1, the V gene TRBV6-1; no clear D. Germline V gives CDR1 MNHNS, CDR2 SASEGT. This CDR3 spans 15 amino acids. Trimming shortened V by 0 bases and J by 1 base, and 9 bases separated the two germline ends. CDR3 nucleotides: TGTGCCAGCAGTGAAGCCTTTACACAGAACACTGAAGCTTTCTTT. This gives the protein CASSEAFTQNTEAFF.

V is TRBV6-5 and J is TRBJ1-1, with TRBD1 matching over 7 bases. Looked up from germline, CDR1 is MNHEY and CDR2 is SVGAGI. The CDR3 loop spans 14 amino acids. V lost 7 bases, J lost 4 bases, and 9 bases stayed unmatched. CDR3 sequence reads: CASIDQGVGTEAFF. CDR3 nucleotide sequence: TGTGCCAGCATCGATCAGGGGGTCGGCACTGAAGCTTTCTTT.

About this clone: Other DNA sequences within the sample encode an identical CDR3. The V and J genes are TRBV10-3 and TRBJ2-3, with 8 bases aligning to TRBD2. The ends lost 8 bases at V and 3 bases at J; junction bases unmatched: 4. Germline V gene data show CDR1 as ENHRY and CDR2 as SYGVKD. The CDR3 totals 13 residues. The CDR3 region has the DNA TGTGCCATCCGAGCGGGAGAAACAGATACGCAGTATTTT. Translated, it gives CAIRAGETDTQYF.

V gene TRBV1 combines with J gene TRBJ2-3; the table's TRBD2 call for D was not verified on the DNA. TRBV1 is designated a pseudogene. This CDR3 is built from 17 residues. CDR3 in amino acids: CTSSPKGLAGGADTQYF. The CDR3 nucleotides are TGCACCAGCAGCCCGAAAGGACTAGCGGGAGGAGCAGATACGCAGTATTTT.

V and J are TRBV7-3 and TRBJ2-1; 8 bases map to TRBD2. The junction had 9 bases not matched to a gene; V was cut back by 5 bases and J by 9 bases. CDR1 and CDR2 from the germline V gene are SGHTA and FQGTGA. CDR3 length: 14 amino acids. CDR3: CASSGSGSPGEQFF. The CDR3 nucleotides read TGTGCCAGCAGCGGAAGCGGGAGCCCGGGTGAGCAGTTCTTC. Looking up the rest from reference TRBV7-3 and TRBJ2-1 gives the full variable domain: GAGVSQTPSNKVTEKGKYVELRCDPISGHTALYWYRQSLGQGPEFLIYFQGTGAADDSGLPNDRFFAVRPEGSVSTLKIQRTERGDSAVYLCASSGSGSPGEQFFGPGTRLTVL.

The CDR3 DNA reads as TGCGCCAGCAGCCCGGATCAGGGGAACTATGGCTACACCTTC. The encoded protein is CASSPDQGNYGYTF. The rearrangement uses TRBV5-1 and TRBJ1-2, with D possibly matching TRBD1 (6 bases). This CDR3 has 14 residues. Germline assignment: CDR1 SGHRS and CDR2 YFSETQ. Trimming stripped 4 bases from V and 2 bases from J, with 12 bases between.

The chain employs TRBV28 and TRBJ1-2, with a possible D match to TRBD1 (6 bases). Germline values: CDR1 MDHEN, CDR2 SYDVKM. V lost 3 bases and J 0 bases, leaving 11 bases between the germline ends. This CDR3 has 15 residues. In DNA form, the CDR3 reads TGTGCCAGCAGTTTCGGGGGGGCGGCTAACTATGGCTACACCTTC. Its translation: CASSFGGAANYGYTF.

The chain recombines TRBV15 with TRBJ1-3; D uncertain. The V and J ends lost 3 bases and 4 bases respectively, with 13 bases between them. This CDR3 spans 15 amino acids. The germline V gene encodes CDR1 LNHNV and CDR2 YYDKDF (reference sequence). CDR3 residues: CATSSPDGEGNTIYF. The CDR3 DNA is TGTGCCACCAGCAGCCCCGACGGAGAAGGAAACACCATATATTTT.

V and J are TRBV3-1 (or the pseudogene TRBV3-2) and TRBJ2-7; 8 nucleotides agree with TRBD2. CDR3 length: 14 residues. The J segment lost 4 bases and the V segment lost 10 bases, leaving 12 bases of the junction unmatched. CDR1 and CDR2 (germline): LGHDT, YNNKEL (reference sequence). The chain's CDR3 is CATSSGGGPYEQYF. CDR3 in DNA: TGTGCCACCTCGTCCGGGGGGGGCCCTTACGAGCAGTACTTC.

The chain is built from TRBV5-8 and TRBJ1-5; D is uncertain. Germline V gene sequence: CDR1 SGHTS, CDR2 YDEGEE. This CDR3 contains 13 residues. The ends were cut back, 0 bases at V and 3 bases at J, with 4 bases in the middle. CDR3 residues: CASSLGLNQPQHF. CDR3 bases: TGTGCCAGCAGCTTGGGACTCAATCAGCCCCAGCATTTT.

The chain uses TRBV20-1 and TRBJ1-5; 7 nucleotides line up with TRBD1. J gave up 5 bases and V 3 bases, and 16 bases lay outside the gene matches. The CDR3 contains 17 residues. From germline, CDR1 is DFQATT and CDR2 SNEGSKA (reference sequence). The CDR3 nucleotides are TGCAGTGCTAGTAGGGGGCGGACCTTCCTGGGCGATCAGCCCCAGCATTTT. Its protein is CSASRGRTFLGDQPQHF.

The V call is TRBV13, the J call TRBJ1-3, with D possibly being TRBD1 (6 bases). The CDR3 is made up of 16 amino acids. V was shortened by 5 bases and J by 0 bases, with 14 bases between the two germline ends. Looked up from germline, CDR1 is PRHDT and CDR2 is FYEKMQ (reference sequence). The CDR3 DNA follows: TGTGCCAGCAGCCGTGGGGGCAGAAGCTCTGGAAACACCATATATTTT. Translating gives CASSRGGRSSGNTIYF.

CDR3 amino acids: CASSPDRIRYEQFF. CDR3 nucleotide sequence: TGTGCCAGCAGTCCGGACAGGATTCGGTATGAGCAGTTCTTC. The chain employs TRBV7-2 and TRBJ2-1, with 7 bases fitting TRBD1. The germline V gene has CDR1 SGHTA and CDR2 FQGNSA. Trimming took 6 bases from V and 8 from J; bases not matched to a gene: 10. CDR3 length equals 14 residues.

This chain joins TRBV24-1 and TRBJ2-2; 7 bases are shared with TRBD1. This CDR3 is 18 amino acids long. The germline CDR1 and CDR2 sequences are KGHDR and SFDVKD. The ends lost 5 bases at V and 0 bases at J; junction bases unmatched: 11. The CDR3 DNA sequence: TGTGCCACCAGTGCATTGGGTTTCGACAGGGCGAACACCGGGGAGCTGTTTTTT. It encodes CATSALGFDRANTGELFF.

V is TRBV3-1 (or the pseudogene TRBV3-2) and J is TRBJ2-1, with TRBD2 matching over 10 bases. Germline trimming cut 5 bases from V and 7 bases from J; bases unmatched to any gene: 5. CDR3 length: 14 residues. Germline CDR1 reads LGHDT; CDR2 reads YNNKEL (reference sequence). CDR3 in DNA: TGTGCCAGCAGCAAACTAGCGGGATTTAATGAGCAGTTCTTC. This codes for CASSKLAGFNEQFF.

CDR3 sequence: CASSLGLAEGNEQFF. As DNA, the CDR3 is TGCGCCAGCAGCTTGGGACTAGCGGAAGGGAATGAGCAGTTCTTC. V usage is TRBV5-1 and J usage is TRBJ2-1; 9 positions match TRBD2. Germline V lookup: CDR1 SGHRS, CDR2 YFSETQ. The CDR3 is 15 amino acids. Germline trimming cut 0 bases from V and 7 bases from J; bases unmatched to any gene: 5. Full variable domain (remainder filled in from reference TRBV5-1 and TRBJ2-1): KAGVTQTPRYLIKTRGQQVTLSCSPISGHRSVSWYQQTPGQGLQFLFEYFSETQRNKGNFPGRFSGRQFSNSRSEMNVSTLELGDSALYLCASSLGLAEGNEQFFGPGTRLTVL.

This chain joins TRBV23-1 and TRBJ2-3; unclear D gene. TRBV23-1 has ORF status, its function being uncertain. Trimming cost V 5 bases and J 4 bases, with 13 bases left between them. This CDR3 is built from 14 residues. CDR3 in amino acids: CASSSRISPDTQYF. The CDR3 bases are TGCGCCAGCAGTAGTAGAATAAGCCCAGATACGCAGTATTTT.

The chain has TRBV6-5 and TRBJ2-7; 8 bases are a match to TRBD1. J lost 1 base, V lost 5 bases, and 7 bases had no gene match. Germline lookup yields CDR1 MNHEY and CDR2 SVGAGI. The CDR3 runs to 15 residues. The CDR3 spells CASSSRRGLSYEQYF. CDR3 in DNA: TGTGCCAGCAGTAGCCGCAGGGGGCTATCCTACGAGCAGTACTTC.

The chain employs TRBV5-6 and TRBJ2-1; 7 bases align to TRBD2. V dropped 3 bases and J dropped 5; count of bases not matched to a gene: 8. This CDR3 is 15 amino acids long. Germline V CDR1 and CDR2: SGHDT, YYEEEE. Written as DNA, the CDR3 is TGTGCCAGCAGCTCTCCGGGACTACCCCACAATGAGCAGTTCTTC. Residues: CASSSPGLPHNEQFF.

J is TRBJ2-4 and V is TRBV9; D is unresolved. Trimming shortened V by 0 bases and J by 0 bases, and 7 bases separated the two germline ends. Germline assignment: CDR1 SGDLS and CDR2 YYNGEE. The CDR3 covers 15 residues. CDR3: CASSVAPVAKNIQYF. The DNA for the CDR3 is TGTGCCAGCAGCGTAGCCCCCGTAGCCAAAAACATTCAGTACTTC. The full variable domain, its missing parts supplied by reference TRBV9 and TRBJ2-4, is DSGVTQTPKHLITATGQRVTLRCSPRSGDLSVYWYQQSLDQGLQFLIQYYNGEERAKGNILERFSAQQFPDLHSELNLSSLELGDSALYFCASSVAPVAKNIQYFGAGTRLSVL.

The chain has TRBV19 and TRBJ1-5, with D possibly TRBD1 on 5 matching bases. The CDR3 loop spans 16 amino acids. CDR1 is LNHDA, CDR2 SQIVND, per germline (reference sequence). Trimming took off 3 bases at V and 11 bases at J, with 23 bases between the two ends. CDR3 DNA sequence: TGTGCCAGTAGTATCTGGGGGGGGGAACTACGTAGGGCCCAGCATTTT. The encoded protein is CASSIWGGELRRAQHF.